This T cell receptor (beta chain) originates from a study of T cell responses to AZD1222 COVID-19 vaccine. Findings of the study overall: Females made up more of the donors, who were largely white British, and clonal diversity may have come out too low. Baseline seropositivity occurred in only a handful of AZD1222 recipients.

TCRdb keeps only in-frame clones here, not all; method: immunoSEQ multiplex PCR. The data hold approximately 150,000 clones, with around 94% observed a single time. With respect to this clone: Antigen: not known.

CDR3 length equals 14 residues. The germline V gene has CDR1 SEHNR and CDR2 FQNEAQ (reference sequence). With 6 bases removed from V and 2 bases from J, the gap between germline ends came to 12 bases. The starting material was peripheral blood, obtained after recovery from COVID-19. The source of this sequence is an adult who had recovered from COVID-19. The chain employs TRBV7-9 and TRBJ2-3; tentative D call: TRBD2 (5 bases). The CDR3 loop reads CASSLEATTDTQYF. The CDR3 DNA follows: TGTGCCAGCAGTTTGGAGGCCACCACAGATACGCAGTATTTT.